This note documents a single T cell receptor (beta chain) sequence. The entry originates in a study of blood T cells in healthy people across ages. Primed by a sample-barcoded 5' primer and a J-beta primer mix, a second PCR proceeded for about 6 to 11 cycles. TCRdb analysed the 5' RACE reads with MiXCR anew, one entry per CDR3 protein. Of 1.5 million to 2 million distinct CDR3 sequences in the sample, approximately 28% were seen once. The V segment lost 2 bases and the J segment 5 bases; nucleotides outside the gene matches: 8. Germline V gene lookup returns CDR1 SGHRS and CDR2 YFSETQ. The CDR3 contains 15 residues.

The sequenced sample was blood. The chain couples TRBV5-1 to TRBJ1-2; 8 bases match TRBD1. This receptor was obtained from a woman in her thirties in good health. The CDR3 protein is CASSLGTGNRYGYTF. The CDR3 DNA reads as TGCGCCAGCAGCTTAGGGACAGGCAACCGATATGGCTACACCTTC.